The clone carrying this TCR beta chain was detected many times. Its target is not known. This sample was included in a study of molecular identifiers for immune sequencing clone quantification. Study in general: In replicates, RNA from around 20,000 or 100,000 naive CD8 cells was divided five ways and four parts were sequenced.

Study-level points and caveats: Same-barcode identical TCR molecules could make highly expanded clones look smaller than they are. In CMV-specific effectors, clones above 20 copies held over 98% of molecules; naive, under 1%.

TCRdb re-called the PCR reads with MiXCR, one entry per CDR3 protein. The data show some 680,000 distinct CDR3 sequences, approximately 24% seen once. There are 17 residues in the CDR3. In germline, CDR1 is SGHTA, CDR2 FQGNSA. Trimming stripped 1 base from V and 7 bases from J, with 17 bases between. Each library that profiled naive CD8 cells came from 20,000 to 1,000,000 sorted cells with 10%, 30% or 50% RNA. J is TRBJ1-6 and V is TRBV7-2; D gene ambiguous. Sequenced: naive CD8+ T cells from blood, with Jurkat cell RNA spiked in. The subset: FACS-sorted CD8+CD4-CCR7+CD45RA+ naive T cells. The receptor comes from a human donor in good health. Some libraries in this study had Jurkat cell RNA spiked in. CDR3 in amino acids: CASSLVAFREKNSPLHF. The CDR3 DNA reads TGTGCCAGCAGCTTAGTTGCTTTTCGGGAAAAGAATTCACCCCTCCACTTT.